This entry lists 13 T cell receptor beta chains sequenced from one sample in a study of T cells in Graves' hyperthyroidism and ophthalmopathy. RNA transcripts served as the template for amplifying TCR beta CDR3 regions. During a first-round RT-PCR of the TCR CDR3, the HTBI primer set was used. In TCRdb, the multiplex PCR reads were re-called with MiXCR into one record per CDR3 protein. The table has 300,000 to 400,000 distinct CDR3 sequences, about 20% seen once. Sequences were obtained from blood. These receptors all stem from a woman aged 50 to 60 with Graves' hyperthyroidism.

This clonotype showed up just a few times. This sequence joins TRBV30 and TRBJ1-4; D is unclear. The V and J ends lost 3 bases and 8 bases respectively, with 22 bases between them. The CDR3 covers 16 residues. Looked up from germline, CDR1 is GTSNPN and CDR2 is SVGIG (reference sequence). Written as DNA, the CDR3 is TGTGCCTGGAGAAAAAAGGGCAGGTCCGGGTTCGAAAAACTGTTTTTT. Translating gives CAWRKKGRSGFEKLFF.

This clonotype was found a few times. This rearrangement joins TRBV13 to TRBJ2-3; D may correspond to TRBD1 or TRBD2 (6 bases each). The germline V and J ends were trimmed by 5 bases and 3 bases, with 15 bases remaining between them. CDR1 and CDR2 (germline): PRHDT, FYEKMQ (reference sequence). CDR3 length equals 15 residues. CDR3 coding DNA: TGTGCCAGCAGCGCAATCCGGGGGCGGACAGATACGCAGTATTTT. This codes for CASSAIRGRTDTQYF.

The chain combines TRBV3-1 with TRBJ1-3; D not certain. Germline CDR1 reads LGHDT; CDR2 reads YNNKEL (reference sequence). V shed 2 bases and J shed 4 bases, with 12 bases lying between them. The length of the CDR3 is 15 residues. The DNA for the CDR3 is TGTGCCAGCAGCCAAACAAAGGCTCTGGGAAACACCATATATTTT. Its translation is CASSQTKALGNTIYF.

This clonotype was seen a few times. This rearrangement joins TRBV29-1 to TRBJ2-3, with D uncertain. V was pared by 6 bases and J by 0 bases, with 4 bases between. The CDR3 is 11 residues long. Germline CDR1 SQVTM, CDR2 ANQGSEA. The CDR3 protein is CSVRSTDTQYF. The CDR3 DNA reads TGCAGCGTGAGGAGCACAGATACGCAGTATTTT.

V usage is TRBV12-3 or TRBV12-4 and J usage is TRBJ1-1, with D possibly TRBD1 on 5 matching bases. The CDR3 consists of 15 residues. The V end lost 2 bases, the J end lost 1 base, and 11 bases lay between the germline ends. CDR3 amino acids: CASSLTWGRNTEAFF. CDR3 DNA: TGTGCCAGCAGTTTAACCTGGGGGAGGAACACTGAAGCTTTCTTT.

This clonotype was counted ten times or more. This chain uses TRBV5-1 with TRBJ1-2; D perhaps matches TRBD1 (5 bases). The CDR3 totals 14 residues. The germline CDR1 and CDR2 sequences are SGHRS and YFSETQ. The ends were cut back, 5 bases at V and 2 bases at J, with 13 bases in the middle. For the CDR3, the DNA is TGCGCCAGCAGACAGGTGGGGCAGAACTATGGCTACACCTTC. Translated, it gives CASRQVGQNYGYTF.

The chain links TRBV6-1 to TRBJ2-5; 9 bases line up with TRBD1. Germline CDR1 MNHNS, CDR2 SASEGT. The CDR3 consists of 15 residues. Losses at the gene ends were 6 bases for V and 0 bases for J; bases not matched to a gene: 5. CDR3 amino acids: CASSSGQGYQETQYF. CDR3 sequence (DNA): TGTGCCAGCAGCAGCGGACAGGGGTACCAAGAGACCCAGTACTTC.

This clonotype turned up a few times. The chain has TRBV5-1 and TRBJ2-1, with D perhaps being TRBD1 or TRBD2 (5 bases each). This CDR3 contains 14 residues. Germline V CDR1 and CDR2: SGHRS, YFSETQ. V was cut by 2 bases and J by 6 bases, with 12 bases left in between. CDR3 loop: CASSFPTEGNEQFF. The CDR3 coding sequence is TGCGCCAGCAGCTTCCCGACAGAGGGCAATGAGCAGTTCTTC.

In this sample, this clonotype turned up a few times. V usage is TRBV6-2 or TRBV6-3 and J usage is TRBJ1-4; tentative D call: TRBD1 (5 bases). The CDR3 spans 14 residues. Looked up from germline, CDR1 is MNHEY and CDR2 is SVGEGT. Trimming removed 3 bases from V and 4 bases from J, with 9 bases in between. The CDR3 DNA is TGTGCCAGCAGTTATCGGGGGGATAATGAAAAACTGTTTTTT. This codes for CASSYRGDNEKLFF.

This clonotype was counted at least ten times. This chain joins TRBV5-1 and TRBJ2-7; perhaps TRBD2 as D (5 bases). There are 13 residues in the CDR3. The V gene's germline CDR1 is SGHRS and CDR2 YFSETQ. V lost 1 base, J lost 4 bases, and 9 bases lay in between. CDR3 nucleotides: TGCGCCAGCAGCTTGTCCCCGGGGTACGAGCAGTACGTC. It codes for CASSLSPGYEQYV.

This clonotype was recorded a few times. The chain employs TRBV30 and TRBJ1-1; D gene ambiguous. The CDR3 loop spans 14 amino acids. Germline CDR1 is GTSNPN and CDR2 is SVGIG (reference sequence). Between the trimmed V and J ends, which lost 3 bases and 8 bases, there was a span of 19 bases. CDR3 nucleotide sequence: TGTGCCTGGAGGGGGTGGGGAGTGAAAGTAGAAGCTTTCTTT. Amino acid sequence: CAWRGWGVKVEAFF.

This clonotype was seen more than once but under ten times. This chain joins TRBV9 and TRBJ1-2; D remains ambiguous. This CDR3 has 14 amino acids. Germline lookup yields CDR1 SGDLS and CDR2 YYNGEE. Trimming removed 6 bases from V and 6 bases from J, with 18 bases in between. This chain's CDR3 is CASTSPQYEDGYTF. In DNA form, the CDR3 reads TGTGCCAGCACCTCGCCCCAGTATGAGGATGGCTACACCTTC.

Ten or more counts support this clonotype. The chain links TRBV7-8 to TRBJ2-7; D gene unclear. Trimming took off 1 base at V and 0 bases at J, with 10 bases between the two ends. This CDR3 has 15 residues. The V gene's germline CDR1 is SGHVS and CDR2 FQNEAQ. Written as DNA, the CDR3 is TGTGCCAGCAGCTTAGTTGGAGTCCCCTCCTACGAGCAGTACTTC. Its translation: CASSLVGVPSYEQYF.